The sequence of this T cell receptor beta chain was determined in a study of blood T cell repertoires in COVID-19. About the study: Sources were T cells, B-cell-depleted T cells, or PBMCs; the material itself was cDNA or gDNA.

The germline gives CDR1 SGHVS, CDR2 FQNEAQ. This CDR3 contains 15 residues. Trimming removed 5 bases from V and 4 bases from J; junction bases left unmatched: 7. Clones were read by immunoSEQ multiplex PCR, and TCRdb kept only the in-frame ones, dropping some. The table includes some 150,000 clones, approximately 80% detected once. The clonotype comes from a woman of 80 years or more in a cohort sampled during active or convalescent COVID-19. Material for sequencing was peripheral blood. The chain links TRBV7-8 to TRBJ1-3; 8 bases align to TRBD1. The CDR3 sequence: CASSPRTGQGNTIYF. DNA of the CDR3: TGTGCCAGCAGCCCCAGGACAGGGCAAGGAAACACCATATATTTT.